The source of this TCR beta chain is a study of blood T cell repertoires in COVID-19 (TCRdb year 2020). The study in broad terms: The collaborator samples originated in the United States, Italy and Spain and spanned the acute and convalescent phases of COVID-19. The material from the prospective study consisted of cDNA or gDNA derived from T cells, B-cell-depleted T cells, or PBMCs. Subjects who had been exposed to COVID-19, were actively infected with it, or had recovered from it provided the deeply sampled blood TCRbeta repertoires that made up the dataset. A freely available public database, intended as a resource for researchers studying the immune response to SARS-CoV-2, is where the repertoires were released. Samples were obtained from the ongoing ImmuneRACE study (first 160 participants) and from approximately 1,200 subjects provided by 6 global collaborators. The sample metadata nearly always contained a de-identified subject ID, COVID-19 status, age in years and sex. Where available, HLA class I and class II types were taken from metadata supplied by the sample provider and were not determined by assay-based typing. Broad study findings and their caveats: The quantity of clinical and demographic metadata differed by source and by participant and was supplied without curation.

A second Seattle source provided samples from volunteer blood donors who had recovered from COVID-19. Each collaborating institution followed its own protocols to collect whole blood in K2EDTA tubes. Collaborator samples were shipped for TCRbeta analysis as frozen whole blood, isolated PBMCs, or DNA extracted from either sample type. TCRbeta CDR3 regions were amplified from genomic DNA using the immunoSEQ Assay, a bias-controlled multiplex PCR. On the authors' methods: The number of nucleated cells in each sample was estimated from the amplification of reference gene primers within the assay. Sequence reads were collapsed and filtered to measure the absolute abundance of every unique TCRbeta CDR3 rearrangement. For each sample, productive Simpson clonality was calculated as the square root of Simpson's diversity index across productive rearrangements. The table comes from immuneACCESS by way of TCRdb, which keeps in-frame sequences with V and J called. Part of the clones is missing from these tables; in studies checked, under half for an unresolved V gene and the rest for unknown reasons. V and J calls and clone size are copied from that table; D and trimming were computed from the DNA. In all, the sample holds 190,000 or so clones, and around nine tenths of those were seen once. Roughly 6.4% of the sample comes from the top ten.

Between the V and J ends, shortened by 4 bases and 1 base respectively, the junction contains 12 bases. The CDR3 has 15 amino acids, counting the end cysteine and phenylalanine. Just the 45-base CDR3 DNA is kept, in frame starting at base 1. Based on the germline V gene, the CDR1 and CDR2 sequences are SGHAT and FQNNGV. This clone was seen a handful of times. Its antigen remains undetermined. No base quality information exists; no much larger clone differs at one position. The chain links TRBV11-2 with TRBJ2-3; a weak D assignment points to TRBD1 (6 bases agree). This sequence originates from a man aged 60-69 years who had recovered from COVID-19. Specimen: peripheral blood. At the DNA level, the sequence is TGTGCCAGCAGCTCACAGGGTTGGGGCACAGATACGCAGTATTTT. This codes for CASSSQGWGTDTQYF.